This T cell receptor beta chain was documented in a study of blood T cells in healthy people across ages. The overall study: In model experiments, template switching was able to capture about one barcoded beta molecule for every two T cells that were present. Points from the study as a whole: Changes seen in expanded clonotypes were possibly confounded by donor CMV status left unknown.

Points on this clonotype: The antigen remains unidentified.

The length of the CDR3 is 15 residues. After removal of 3 bases from V and 5 bases from J, the junction contained 9 bases not matched to a gene. Germline values: CDR1 LNHNV, CDR2 YYDKDF (reference sequence). Primed by a sample-barcoded 5' primer and a J-beta primer mix, a second PCR proceeded for about 7 to 11 cycles. TCRdb itself ran the 5' RACE reads through MiXCR, one entry per CDR3 protein. The repertoire has 1.4 million or so distinct CDR3 sequences, roughly 43% of them found once; the top ten carry about 3.8%. The sequenced sample consisted of blood. The V and J genes are TRBV15 and TRBJ2-7; 8 nucleotides match TRBD1. The clonotype comes from a woman aged 18-30 years in good health. CDR3: CATSSEDRAADEQYF. In nucleotides, the CDR3 is TGTGCCACCAGCAGCGAGGACAGGGCGGCCGACGAGCAGTACTTC.